This TCR beta chain was recovered during a study of T cell changes during pregnancy in multiple sclerosis. Trimming removed 1 base from V and 5 bases from J; junction bases left unmatched: 0. CDR1 and CDR2 from the germline V gene are MGHRA and YSYEKL. The CDR3 loop spans 14 amino acids. The protocol was immunoSEQ multiplex PCR, while the TCRdb copy is restricted to in-frame clones and leaves out a portion. The sample shows some 70,000 clones, about 89% of them seen only once. This TCR was sampled from a female donor with multiple sclerosis, enrolled in a pregnancy study. V usage is TRBV4-1 and J usage is TRBJ2-5; 11 nucleotides agree with TRBD2. The source was peripheral blood, collected in the second trimester of pregnancy. The CDR3 region has the DNA TGCGCCAGCAGCCAAGGACTAGCGGGGGAGACCCAGTACTTC. It translates to CASSQGLAGETQYF.